This TCR beta chain was identified in a study of vaccination and CD4 T cells after COVID-19. Across the whole study: Each convalescent patient was PCR positive for SARS-CoV-2 on nasal swab; nine cases were mild and one severe.

The study's findings and limits: Relatively few convalescent patients and no early post-infection timepoints were analyzed.

Worth noting for this clonotype: Its antigen is unidentified.

CDR3 length equals 15 residues. V lost 2 bases to trimming and J lost 6 bases, with 16 bases between them. CDR1 is SNHLY, CDR2 FYNNEI, per germline. The treatment here: 10-day PBMC culture with coronavirus spike peptide pools or control peptides (ViraFEST assay). Cultures used a few million PBMCs per well, 8.5 to 10 IU/ml IL-2 and 9.5 to 10 ug/ml peptides. At the Johns Hopkins FTIC core, DNA taken from cultured CD4+ T cells was sequenced by way of the Oncomine TCR Beta short-read assay. TCRdb analysed the PCR reads with MiXCR anew, one entry per CDR3 protein. The repertoire holds almost 20,000 distinct CDR3 sequences, with 60% as singletons.

The TCR comes from a human donor who had recovered from COVID-19. The chain links TRBV2 to TRBJ1-2; D gene ambiguous. The sample consisted of CD4+ T cells from blood, cultured in vitro, taken after SARS-CoV-2 vaccination. CDR3 sequence: CASSELRAITNGYTF. The CDR3 bases are TGTGCCAGCAGTGAACTACGTGCGATCACCAATGGCTACACCTTC.